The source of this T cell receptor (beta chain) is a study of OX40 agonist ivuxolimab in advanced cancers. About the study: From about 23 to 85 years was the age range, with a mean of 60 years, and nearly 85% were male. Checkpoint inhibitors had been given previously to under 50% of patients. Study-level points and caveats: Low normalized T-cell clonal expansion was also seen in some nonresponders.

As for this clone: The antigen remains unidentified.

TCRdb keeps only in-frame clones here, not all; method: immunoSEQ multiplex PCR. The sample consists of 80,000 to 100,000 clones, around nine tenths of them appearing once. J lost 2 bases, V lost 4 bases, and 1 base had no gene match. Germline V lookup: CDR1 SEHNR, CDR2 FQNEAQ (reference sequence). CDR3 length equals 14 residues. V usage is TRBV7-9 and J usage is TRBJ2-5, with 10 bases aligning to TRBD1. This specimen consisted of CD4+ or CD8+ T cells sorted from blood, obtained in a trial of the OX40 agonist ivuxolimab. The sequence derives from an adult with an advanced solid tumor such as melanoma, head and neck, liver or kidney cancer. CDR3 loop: CASSSDRGQETQYF. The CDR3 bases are TGTGCCAGCAGCTCGGACAGGGGGCAAGAGACCCAGTACTTC. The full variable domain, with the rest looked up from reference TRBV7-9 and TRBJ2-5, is DTGVSQNPRHKITKRGQNVTFRCDPISEHNRLYWYRQTLGQGPEFLTYFQNEAQLEKSRLLSDRFSAERPKGSFSTLEIQRTEQGDSAMYLCASSSDRGQETQYFGPGTRLLVL.